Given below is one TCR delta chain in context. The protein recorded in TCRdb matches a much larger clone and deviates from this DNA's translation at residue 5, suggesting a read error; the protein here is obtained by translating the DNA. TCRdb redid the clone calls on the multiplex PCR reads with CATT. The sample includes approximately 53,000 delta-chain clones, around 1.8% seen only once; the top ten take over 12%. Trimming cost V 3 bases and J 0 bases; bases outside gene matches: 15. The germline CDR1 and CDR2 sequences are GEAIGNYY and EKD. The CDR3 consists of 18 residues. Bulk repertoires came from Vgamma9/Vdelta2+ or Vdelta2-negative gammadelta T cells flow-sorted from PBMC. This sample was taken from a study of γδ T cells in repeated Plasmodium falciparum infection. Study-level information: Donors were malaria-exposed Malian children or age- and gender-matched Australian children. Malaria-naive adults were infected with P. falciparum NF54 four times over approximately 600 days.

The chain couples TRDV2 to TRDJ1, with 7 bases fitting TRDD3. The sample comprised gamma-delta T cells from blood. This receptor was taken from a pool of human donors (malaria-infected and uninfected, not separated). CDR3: CACDSELFPLGDTDKLIF. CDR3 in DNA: TGTGCCTGTGACTCCGAACTCTTTCCCCTGGGGGACACCGATAAACTCATCTTT.